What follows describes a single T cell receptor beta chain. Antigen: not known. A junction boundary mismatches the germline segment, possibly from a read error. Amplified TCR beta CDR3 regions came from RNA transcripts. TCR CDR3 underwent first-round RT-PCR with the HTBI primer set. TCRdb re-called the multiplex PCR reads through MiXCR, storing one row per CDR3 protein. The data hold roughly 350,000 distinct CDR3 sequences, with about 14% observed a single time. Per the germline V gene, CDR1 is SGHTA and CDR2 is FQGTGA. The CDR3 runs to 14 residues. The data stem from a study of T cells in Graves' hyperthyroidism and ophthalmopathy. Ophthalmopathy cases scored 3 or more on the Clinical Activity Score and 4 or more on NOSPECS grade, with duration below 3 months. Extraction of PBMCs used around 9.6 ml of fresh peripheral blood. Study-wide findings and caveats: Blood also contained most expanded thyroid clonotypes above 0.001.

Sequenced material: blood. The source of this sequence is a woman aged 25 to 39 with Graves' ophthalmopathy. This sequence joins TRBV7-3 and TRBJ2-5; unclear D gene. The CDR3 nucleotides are TGTCCCAGCAGCTTCCTTGGGCGACAAGAGACCCAGTACTTC. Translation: CPSSFLGRQETQYF.